Here is one TCR beta chain with its context. The entry originates in a study of shared clonotypes between healthy human individuals. The donors, all of them Caucasian adults, lived in Nashville, Tennessee. V lost 6 bases, J lost 5 bases, and 13 bases lay in between. Germline V gene sequence: CDR1 LNHDA, CDR2 SQIVND (reference sequence). CDR3 length: 13 residues. Sequencing used immunoSEQ multiplex PCR; TCRdb keeps in-frame clones, though not all of them. The sample yields around 1.6 million clones, around 98% seen once. Sequenced material: naive CD4+ T cells sorted from blood. Sample subset: CD45RA+ positively selected. The chain joins TRBV19 to TRBJ1-1; D might be TRBD1 (5 bases). The source is a man aged 25-40 years in good health. CDR3 bases: TGTGCCAGTAGCTCCGCCTGGGGGACTGAAGCTTTCTTT. Translating it yields CASSSAWGTEAFF.